This record looks at one T cell receptor beta chain sequence and its context. The antigen is not known. These data are taken from a study of cytomegalovirus exposure and HLA in healthy donors. Study-level information: A subsequent analysis stated that the 100 to 150 validation repertoires were run on the same platform as the roughly 620 first-cohort repertoires.

Germline CDR1 and CDR2: MNHEY and SMNVEV (reference sequence). The ends were cut back, 6 bases at V and 4 bases at J, with 19 bases in the middle. The CDR3 totals 16 residues. Method: immunoSEQ multiplex PCR; TCRdb's copy keeps in-frame clones and lacks some. In the table there are some 120,000 clones, 75% to 90% of which are singletons. Study observations and caveats: Clusters of TCRs from the first cohort tended to co-occur in the 100 to 150 validation repertoires (as a later analysis found). Cytomegalovirus-associated TCR beta chains were listed, numbering 150 to 200.

The approximately 120-subject validation cohort, separate from the approximately 670-subject first cohort, included the donors. Sequencing was done on a sample of PBMCs. The V call is TRBV27, the J call TRBJ2-1, with D possibly being TRBD2 (7 bases). The sequence derives from a woman aged 18 to 35 in good health and CMV-seronegative. CDR3 nucleotides: TGTGCCAGCAGGGGGGGGGCGGGGCGTTGGTACAATGAGCAGTTCTTC. It is translated as CASRGGAGRWYNEQFF.